This entry describes one TCR beta chain. This entry comes from a study of blood T cell repertoires in COVID-19. The overall study: Specimens from acute and convalescent COVID-19 originated in the United States, Italy and Spain. From T cells, B-cell-depleted T cells, or PBMCs came the material, which was cDNA or gDNA.

This CDR3 spans 15 amino acids. Trimming at V came to 7 bases and at J to 6 bases, leaving 7 bases not matched to a gene. The germline CDR1 and CDR2 sequences are SNHLY and FYNNEI. Profiled with immunoSEQ multiplex PCR; TCRdb holds only in-frame clones, not every one. This repertoire shows around 49,000 clones, around 82% found once; its top ten account for around 2.7%. The specimen was peripheral blood. The origin of this receptor is a woman aged 55-70 years with acute or convalescent COVID-19. The chain couples TRBV2 to TRBJ2-2; 11 nucleotides align to TRBD2. In DNA, the CDR3 is TGTGCCAGCATAGAGACTAGCGGGGTGCCCGGGGAGCTGTTTTTT. This encodes CASIETSGVPGELFF. Complete variable domain (other parts from reference TRBV2 and TRBJ2-2): EPEVTQTPSHQVTQMGQEVILRCVPISNHLYFYWYRQILGQKVEFLVSFYNNEISEKSEIFDDQFSVERPDGSNFTLKIRSTKLEDSAMYFCASIETSGVPGELFFGEGSRLTVL.